These 4 T cell receptor beta chains share one sample of origin, sequenced in a study of radiotherapy plus CTLA-4 blockade in lung cancer. Assay used: immunoSEQ multiplex PCR; TCRdb lists only in-frame clones, some missing. The table records over 75,000 clones, 83% of them present only once. Source: peripheral blood, taken from a patient treated with radiotherapy plus ipilimumab. The receptors here all came from a human donor with non-small cell lung cancer who had stable disease on radiotherapy plus ipilimumab.

The chain joins TRBV4-1 to TRBJ2-5, with 8 bases lining up with TRBD2. The germline gives CDR1 MGHRA, CDR2 YSYEKL. The CDR3 is 15 amino acids. J lost 3 bases, V lost 4 bases, and 7 bases had no gene match. CDR3 sequence reads: CASSLSGVAKETQYF. CDR3 bases: TGCGCCAGCAGCCTTAGCGGGGTAGCTAAAGAGACCCAGTACTTC.

This clone was detected a few times. The rearrangement uses TRBV28 and TRBJ1-2; 8 nucleotides agree with TRBD1. Unmatched junction bases numbered 4, after V lost 4 bases and J lost 3 bases. This CDR3 is built from 14 residues. CDR1 and CDR2 (germline): MDHEN, SYDVKM. The CDR3 DNA follows: TGTGCCAGCAGTTCCGACAGGGGAGACTATGGCTACACCTTC. Translation: CASSSDRGDYGYTF.

The V gene is TRBV27, the J gene TRBJ2-1; the D gene is possibly TRBD1 (6 bases). V dropped 6 bases and J dropped 0 bases, with 12 bases sitting between them. The CDR3 extends over 15 amino acids. The germline V gene has CDR1 MNHEY and CDR2 SMNVEV (reference sequence). CDR3 loop: CASSVDRSSYNEQFF. Here the CDR3 DNA reads TGTGCCAGCAGCGTGGACAGATCCTCCTACAATGAGCAGTTCTTC.

This clone has only a few counts. The chain employs TRBV5-1 and TRBJ1-2; 8 bases fit TRBD1. This CDR3 is built from 14 residues. From germline, CDR1 is SGHRS and CDR2 YFSETQ. The J segment lost 6 bases and the V segment lost 0 bases, leaving 4 bases of the junction unmatched. This CDR3 reads CASSLAATGDGYTF. As DNA, the CDR3 is TGCGCCAGCAGCTTGGCCGCGACAGGGGATGGCTACACCTTC.